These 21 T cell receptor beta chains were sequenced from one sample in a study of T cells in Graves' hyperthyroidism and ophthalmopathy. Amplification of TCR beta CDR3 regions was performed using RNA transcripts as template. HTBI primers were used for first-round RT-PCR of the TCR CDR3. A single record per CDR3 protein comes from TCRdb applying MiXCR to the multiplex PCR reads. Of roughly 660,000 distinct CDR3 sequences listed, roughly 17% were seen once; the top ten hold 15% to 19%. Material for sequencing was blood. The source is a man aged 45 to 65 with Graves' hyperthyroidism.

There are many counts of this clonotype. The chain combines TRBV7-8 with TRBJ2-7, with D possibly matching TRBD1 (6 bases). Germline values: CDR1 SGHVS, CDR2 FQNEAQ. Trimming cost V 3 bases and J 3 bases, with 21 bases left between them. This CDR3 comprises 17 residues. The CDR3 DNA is TGTGCCAGCAGCTTTAGCGAGGGGGATTCAGGATACTACGAGCAGTACTTC. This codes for CASSFSEGDSGYYEQYF.

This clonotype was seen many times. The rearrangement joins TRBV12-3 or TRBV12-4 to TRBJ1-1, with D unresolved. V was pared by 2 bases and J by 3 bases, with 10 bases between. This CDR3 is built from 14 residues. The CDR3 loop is CASSLLPSDTEAFF. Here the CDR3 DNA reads TGTGCCAGCAGTTTATTGCCCTCGGACACTGAAGCTTTCTTT.

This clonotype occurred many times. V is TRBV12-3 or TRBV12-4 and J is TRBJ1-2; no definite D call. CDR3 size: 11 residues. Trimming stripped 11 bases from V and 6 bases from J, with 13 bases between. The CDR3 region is CACKGNHGYTF. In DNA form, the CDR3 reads TGTGCCTGTAAAGGGAACCATGGCTACACCTTC.

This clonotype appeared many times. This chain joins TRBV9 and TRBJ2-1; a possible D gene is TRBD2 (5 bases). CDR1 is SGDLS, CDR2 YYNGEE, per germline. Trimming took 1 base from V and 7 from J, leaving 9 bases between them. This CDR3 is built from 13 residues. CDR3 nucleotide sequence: TGTGCCAGCAGCGTACGCCGGGAAAATGAGCAGTTCTTC. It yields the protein CASSVRRENEQFF.

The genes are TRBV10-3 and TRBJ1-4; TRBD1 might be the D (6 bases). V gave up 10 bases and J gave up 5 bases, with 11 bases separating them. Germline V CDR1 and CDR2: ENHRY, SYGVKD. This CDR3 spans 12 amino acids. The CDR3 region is CATHRENEKLFF. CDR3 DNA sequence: TGTGCCACCCACAGGGAAAATGAAAAACTGTTTTTT.

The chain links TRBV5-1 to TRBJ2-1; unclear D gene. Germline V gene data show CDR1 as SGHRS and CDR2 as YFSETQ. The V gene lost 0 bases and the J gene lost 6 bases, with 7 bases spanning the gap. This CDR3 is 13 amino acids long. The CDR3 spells CASSLGSANEQFF. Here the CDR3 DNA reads TGCGCCAGCAGCTTGGGTAGTGCCAATGAGCAGTTCTTC. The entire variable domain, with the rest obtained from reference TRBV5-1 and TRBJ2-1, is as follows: KAGVTQTPRYLIKTRGQQVTLSCSPISGHRSVSWYQQTPGQGLQFLFEYFSETQRNKGNFPGRFSGRQFSNSRSEMNVSTLELGDSALYLCASSLGSANEQFFGPGTRLTVL.

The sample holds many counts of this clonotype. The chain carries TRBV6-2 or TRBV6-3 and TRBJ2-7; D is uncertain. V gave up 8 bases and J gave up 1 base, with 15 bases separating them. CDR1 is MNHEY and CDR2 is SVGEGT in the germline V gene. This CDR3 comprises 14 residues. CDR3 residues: CASQAGKVSYEQYF. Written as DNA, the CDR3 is TGTGCCAGCCAGGCCGGAAAGGTATCCTACGAGCAGTACTTC.

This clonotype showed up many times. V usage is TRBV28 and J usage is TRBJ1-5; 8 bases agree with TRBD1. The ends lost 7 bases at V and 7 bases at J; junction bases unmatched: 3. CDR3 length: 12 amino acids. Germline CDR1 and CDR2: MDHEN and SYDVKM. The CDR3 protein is CASTGGIQPQHF. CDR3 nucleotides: TGTGCCAGCACAGGGGGCATCCAGCCCCAGCATTTT.

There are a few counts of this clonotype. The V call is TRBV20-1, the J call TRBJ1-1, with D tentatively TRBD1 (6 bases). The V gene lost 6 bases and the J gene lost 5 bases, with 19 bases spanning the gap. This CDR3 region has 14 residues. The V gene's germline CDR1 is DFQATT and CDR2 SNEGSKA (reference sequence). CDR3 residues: CSAPLGGAGTEAFF. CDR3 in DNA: TGCAGTGCCCCCCTGGGGGGCGCGGGAACTGAAGCTTTCTTT.

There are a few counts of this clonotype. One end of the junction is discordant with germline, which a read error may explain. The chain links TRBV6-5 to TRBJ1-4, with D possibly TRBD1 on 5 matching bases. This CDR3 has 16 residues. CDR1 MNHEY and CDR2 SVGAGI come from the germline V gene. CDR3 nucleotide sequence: TGTGCCAGCAATTACCTTGCCGCGACAGATAATGAAAAACTGTTTTTT. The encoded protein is CASNYLAATDNEKLFF.

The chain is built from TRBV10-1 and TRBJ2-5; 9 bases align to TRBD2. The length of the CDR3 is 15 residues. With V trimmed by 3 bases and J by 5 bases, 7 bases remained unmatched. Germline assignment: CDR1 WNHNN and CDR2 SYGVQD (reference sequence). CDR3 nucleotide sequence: TGCGCCAGCAGTGATCGGCTAGCGGGACGGGAGACCCAGTACTTC. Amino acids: CASSDRLAGRETQYF.

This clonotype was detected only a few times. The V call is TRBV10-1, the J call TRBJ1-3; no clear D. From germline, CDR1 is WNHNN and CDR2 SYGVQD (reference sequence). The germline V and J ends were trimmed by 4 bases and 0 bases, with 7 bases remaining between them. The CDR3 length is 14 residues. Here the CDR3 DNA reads TGCGCCAGCAGTGGTCGGAGCTCTGGAAACACCATATATTTT. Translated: CASSGRSSGNTIYF.

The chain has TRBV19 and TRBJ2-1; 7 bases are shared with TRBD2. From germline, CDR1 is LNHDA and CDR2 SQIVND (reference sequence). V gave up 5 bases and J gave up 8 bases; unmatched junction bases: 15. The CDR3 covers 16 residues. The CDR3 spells CASSHWASGTKDEQFF. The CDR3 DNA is TGTGCCAGTAGTCATTGGGCTAGCGGAACCAAGGATGAGCAGTTCTTC.

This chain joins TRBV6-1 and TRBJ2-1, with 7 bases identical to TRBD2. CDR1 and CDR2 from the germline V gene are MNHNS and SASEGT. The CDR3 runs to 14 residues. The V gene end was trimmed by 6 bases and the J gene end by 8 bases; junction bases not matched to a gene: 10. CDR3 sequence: CASRLLALSYEQFF. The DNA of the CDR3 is TGTGCCAGCAGGCTACTAGCGCTCAGCTATGAGCAGTTCTTC.

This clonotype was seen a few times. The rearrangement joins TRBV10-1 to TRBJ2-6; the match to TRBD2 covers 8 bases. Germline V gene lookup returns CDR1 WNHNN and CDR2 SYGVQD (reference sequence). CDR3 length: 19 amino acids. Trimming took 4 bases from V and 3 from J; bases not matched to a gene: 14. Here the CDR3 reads CASSAGPGTRDYGANVLTF. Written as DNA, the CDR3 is TGCGCCAGCAGTGCGGGGCCCGGGACTAGAGACTATGGGGCCAACGTCCTGACTTTC.

CDR3 protein: CAIRNGTAQETQYF. DNA of the CDR3: TGTGCCATCAGGAACGGGACAGCACAAGAGACCCAGTACTTC. J is TRBJ2-5 and V is TRBV10-3; 7 bases align to TRBD1. The CDR3 runs to 14 residues. Germline CDR1 and CDR2: ENHRY and SYGVKD. V lost 6 bases, J lost 2 bases, and 6 bases stayed unmatched.

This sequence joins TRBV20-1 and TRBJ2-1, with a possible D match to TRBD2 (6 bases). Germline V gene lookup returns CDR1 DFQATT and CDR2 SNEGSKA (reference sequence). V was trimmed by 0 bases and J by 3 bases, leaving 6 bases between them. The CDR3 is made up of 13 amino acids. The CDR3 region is CSAREDYYNEQFF. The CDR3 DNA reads TGCAGTGCTAGAGAGGACTACTACAATGAGCAGTTCTTC.

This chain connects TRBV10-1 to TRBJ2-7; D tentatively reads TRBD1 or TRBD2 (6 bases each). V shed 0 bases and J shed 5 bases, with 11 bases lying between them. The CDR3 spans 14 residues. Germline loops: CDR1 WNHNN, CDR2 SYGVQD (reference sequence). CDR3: CASSESGGTHEQYF. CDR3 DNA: TGCGCCAGCAGTGAGTCAGGGGGGACCCACGAGCAGTACTTC.

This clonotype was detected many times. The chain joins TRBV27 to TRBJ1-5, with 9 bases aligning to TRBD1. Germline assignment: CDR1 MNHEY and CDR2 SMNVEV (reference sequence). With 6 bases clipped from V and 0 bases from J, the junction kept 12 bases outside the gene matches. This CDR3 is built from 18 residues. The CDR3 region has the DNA TGTGCCAGCAGACAGATGACAGGGGGGAGGAGTAGCAATCAGCCCCAGCATTTT. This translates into CASRQMTGGRSSNQPQHF.

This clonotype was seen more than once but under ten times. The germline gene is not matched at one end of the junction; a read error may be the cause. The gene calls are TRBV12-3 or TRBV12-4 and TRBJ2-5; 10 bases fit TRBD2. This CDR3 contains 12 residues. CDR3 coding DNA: TGTGCCATCCGGACTAGCGGAGCCCCTGAACACTTC. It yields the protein CAIRTSGAPEHF.

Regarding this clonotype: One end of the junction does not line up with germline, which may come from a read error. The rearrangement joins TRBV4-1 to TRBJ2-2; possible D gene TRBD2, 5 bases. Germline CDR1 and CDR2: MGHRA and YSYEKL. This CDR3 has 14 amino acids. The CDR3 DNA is TGCGCCAGCGGCCAAGCGGCGAACACCGGGGAGCTGTTTTTT. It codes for CASGQAANTGELFF.